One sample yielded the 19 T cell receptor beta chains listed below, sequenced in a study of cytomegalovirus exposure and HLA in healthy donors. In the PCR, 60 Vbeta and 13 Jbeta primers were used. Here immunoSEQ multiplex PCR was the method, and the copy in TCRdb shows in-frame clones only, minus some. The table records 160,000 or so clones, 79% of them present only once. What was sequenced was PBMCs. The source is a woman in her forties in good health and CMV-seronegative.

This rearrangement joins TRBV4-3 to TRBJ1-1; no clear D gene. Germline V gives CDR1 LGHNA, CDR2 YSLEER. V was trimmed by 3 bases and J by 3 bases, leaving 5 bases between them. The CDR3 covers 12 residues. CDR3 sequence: CASSQEHTEAFF. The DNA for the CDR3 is TGCGCCAGCAGCCAGGAGCACACTGAAGCTTTCTTT.

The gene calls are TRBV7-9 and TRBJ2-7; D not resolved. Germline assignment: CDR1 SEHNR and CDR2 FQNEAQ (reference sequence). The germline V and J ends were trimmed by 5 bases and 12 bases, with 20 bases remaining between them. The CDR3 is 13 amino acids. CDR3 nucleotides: TGTGCCAGCAGCCGGCCCGAGGTTCCTATGCCGTACTTC. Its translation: CASSRPEVPMPYF.

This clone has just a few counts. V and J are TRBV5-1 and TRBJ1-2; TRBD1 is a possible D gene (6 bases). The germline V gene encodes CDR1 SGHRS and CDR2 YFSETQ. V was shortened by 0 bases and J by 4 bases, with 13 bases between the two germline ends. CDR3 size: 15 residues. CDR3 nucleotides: TGCGCCAGCAGCTTGGAACAGGGAGGGATCTATGGCTACACCTTC. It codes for CASSLEQGGIYGYTF. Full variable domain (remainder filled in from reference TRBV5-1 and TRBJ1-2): KAGVTQTPRYLIKTRGQQVTLSCSPISGHRSVSWYQQTPGQGLQFLFEYFSETQRNKGNFPGRFSGRQFSNSRSEMNVSTLELGDSALYLCASSLEQGGIYGYTFGSGTRLTVV.

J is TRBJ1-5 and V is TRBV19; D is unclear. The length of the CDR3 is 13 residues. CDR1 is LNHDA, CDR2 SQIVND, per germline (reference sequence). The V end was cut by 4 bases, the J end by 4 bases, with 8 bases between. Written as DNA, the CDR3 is TGTGCCAGTAGTACGGGAGGGAATCAGCCCCAGCATTTT. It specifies CASSTGGNQPQHF.

The CDR3 nucleotides are TGTGCCAGCAGTGACCGGGTTGAGGGCGAGCAGTACTTC. This translates into CASSDRVEGEQYF. The chain links TRBV6-5 to TRBJ2-7; possibly TRBD2 for D (5 bases). The CDR3 totals 13 residues. CDR1 MNHEY and CDR2 SVGAGI come from the germline V gene. Trimming shortened V by 5 bases and J by 6 bases, and 14 bases separated the two germline ends.

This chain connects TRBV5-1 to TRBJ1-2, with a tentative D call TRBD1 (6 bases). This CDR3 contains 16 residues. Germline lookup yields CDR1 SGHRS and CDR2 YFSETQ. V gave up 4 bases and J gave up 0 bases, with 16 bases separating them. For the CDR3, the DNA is TGCGCCAGCAGCACGACCGCAGGGGCTCCTAACTATGGCTACACCTTC. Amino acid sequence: CASSTTAGAPNYGYTF.

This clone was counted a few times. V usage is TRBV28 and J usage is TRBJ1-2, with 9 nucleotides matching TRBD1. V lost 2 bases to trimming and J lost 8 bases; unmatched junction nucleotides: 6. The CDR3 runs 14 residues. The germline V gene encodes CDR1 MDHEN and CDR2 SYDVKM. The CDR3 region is CASSLGLTGGGYTF. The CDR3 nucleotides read TGTGCCAGCAGTTTAGGACTCACAGGGGGCGGCTACACCTTC.

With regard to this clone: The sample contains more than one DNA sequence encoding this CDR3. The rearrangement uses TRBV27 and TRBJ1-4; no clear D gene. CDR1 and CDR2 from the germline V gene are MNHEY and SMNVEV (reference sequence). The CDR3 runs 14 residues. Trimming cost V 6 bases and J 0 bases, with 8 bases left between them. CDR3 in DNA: TGTGCCAGCAGGAGATCCCCAACTAATGAAAAACTGTTTTTT. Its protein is CASRRSPTNEKLFF. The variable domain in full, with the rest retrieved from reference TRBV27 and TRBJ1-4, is EAQVTQNPRYLITVTGKKLTVTCSQNMNHEYMSWYRQDPGLGLRQIYYSMNVEVTDKGDVPEGYKVSRKEKRNFPLILESPSPNQTSLYFCASRRSPTNEKLFFGSGTQLSVL.

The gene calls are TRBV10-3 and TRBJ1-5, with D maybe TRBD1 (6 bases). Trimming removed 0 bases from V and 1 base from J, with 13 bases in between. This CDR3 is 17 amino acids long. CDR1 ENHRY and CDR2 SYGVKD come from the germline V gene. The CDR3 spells CAISESRAGASNQPQHF. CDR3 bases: TGTGCCATCAGTGAGTCGAGGGCAGGGGCGAGCAATCAGCCCCAGCATTTT.

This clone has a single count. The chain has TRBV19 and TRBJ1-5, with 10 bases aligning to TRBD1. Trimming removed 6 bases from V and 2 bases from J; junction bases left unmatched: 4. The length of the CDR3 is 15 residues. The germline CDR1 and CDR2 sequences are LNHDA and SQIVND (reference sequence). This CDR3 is CASSPGTGGNQPQHF. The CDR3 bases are TGTGCCAGTAGCCCCGGGACAGGGGGCAATCAGCCCCAGCATTTT.

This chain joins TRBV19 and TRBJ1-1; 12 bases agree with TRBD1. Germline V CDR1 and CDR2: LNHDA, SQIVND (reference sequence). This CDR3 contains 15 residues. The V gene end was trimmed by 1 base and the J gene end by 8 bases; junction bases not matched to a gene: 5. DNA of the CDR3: TGTGCCAGTAGTATAGGCGGGACAGGGGGCAGGGAAGCTTTCTTT. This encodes CASSIGGTGGREAFF.

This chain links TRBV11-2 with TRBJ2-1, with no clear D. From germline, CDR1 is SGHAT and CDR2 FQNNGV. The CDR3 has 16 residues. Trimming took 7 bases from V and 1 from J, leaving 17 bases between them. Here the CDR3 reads CASTAEVHASYNEQFF. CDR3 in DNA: TGTGCCAGCACCGCCGAGGTCCACGCTTCCTACAATGAGCAGTTCTTC.

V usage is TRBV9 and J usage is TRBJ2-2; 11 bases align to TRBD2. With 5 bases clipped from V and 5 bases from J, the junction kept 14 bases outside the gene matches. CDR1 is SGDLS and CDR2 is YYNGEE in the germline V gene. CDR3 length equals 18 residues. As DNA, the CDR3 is TGTGCCAGCAGTAAAGGACTAGCGGGCGCCCGAGCAACCGGGGAGCTGTTTTTT. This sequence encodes CASSKGLAGARATGELFF.

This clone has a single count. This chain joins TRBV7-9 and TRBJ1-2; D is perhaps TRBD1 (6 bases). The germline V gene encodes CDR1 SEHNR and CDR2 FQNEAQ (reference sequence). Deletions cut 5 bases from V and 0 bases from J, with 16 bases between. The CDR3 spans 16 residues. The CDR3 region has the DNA TGTGCCAGCAGCGCTCCCGCCAGGGGAGCTAACTATGGCTACACCTTC. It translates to CASSAPARGANYGYTF.

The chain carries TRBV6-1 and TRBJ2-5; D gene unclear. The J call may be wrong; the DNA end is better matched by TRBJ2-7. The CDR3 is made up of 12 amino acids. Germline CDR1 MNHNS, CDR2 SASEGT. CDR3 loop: CASSEILGEQYF. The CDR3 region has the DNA TGTGCCAGCAGTGAGATCCTAGGCGAGCAGTACTTC.

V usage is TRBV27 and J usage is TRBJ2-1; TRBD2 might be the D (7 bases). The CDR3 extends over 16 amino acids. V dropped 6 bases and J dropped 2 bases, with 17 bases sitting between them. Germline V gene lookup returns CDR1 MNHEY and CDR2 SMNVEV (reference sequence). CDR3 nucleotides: TGTGCCAGCAGCCGCTCGGGGGGCTTAACCTACAATGAGCAGTTCTTC. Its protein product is CASSRSGGLTYNEQFF.

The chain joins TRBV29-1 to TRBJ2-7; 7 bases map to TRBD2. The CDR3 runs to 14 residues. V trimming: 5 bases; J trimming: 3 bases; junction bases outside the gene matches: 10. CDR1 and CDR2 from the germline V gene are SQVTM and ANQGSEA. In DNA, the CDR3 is TGCAGCGTTCTGGGGGGGTCACTCGGCTACGAGCAGTACTTC. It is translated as CSVLGGSLGYEQYF.

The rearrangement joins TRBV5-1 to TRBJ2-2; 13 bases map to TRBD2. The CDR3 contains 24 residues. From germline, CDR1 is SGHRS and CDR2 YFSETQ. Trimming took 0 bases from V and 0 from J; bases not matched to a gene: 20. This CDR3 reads CASSLEQGTTVTSGRRSNTGELFF. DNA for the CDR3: TGCGCCAGCAGCTTGGAGCAGGGGACTACCGTGACTAGCGGGAGGAGGTCGAACACCGGGGAGCTGTTTTTT.

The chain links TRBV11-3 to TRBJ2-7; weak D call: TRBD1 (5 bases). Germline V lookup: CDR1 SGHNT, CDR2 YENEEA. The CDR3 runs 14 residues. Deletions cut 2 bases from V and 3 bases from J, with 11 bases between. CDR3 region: CASSLSQGNYEQYF. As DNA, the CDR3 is TGTGCCAGCAGCTTATCCCAGGGCAACTACGAGCAGTACTTC.